This T cell receptor beta chain appears in the sequencing data of a study of PD-1 blockade in classical Hodgkin lymphoma. The time point was: cycle 4 day 1 (C4D1), after 6 weeks of nivolumab. Each patient experienced a relapse that followed autologous stem cell transplantation, and brentuximab vedotin exposure varied. The protocol was immunoSEQ multiplex PCR, while the TCRdb copy is restricted to in-frame clones and leaves out a portion. The table shows 100,000 to 120,000 clones, with roughly nine tenths occurring only once. The V gene end was trimmed by 6 bases and the J gene end by 2 bases; junction bases not matched to a gene: 7. From germline, CDR1 is SGHRS and CDR2 YFSETQ. This CDR3 region has 14 residues.

This chain links TRBV5-1 with TRBJ1-2; 7 nucleotides line up with TRBD1. The clonotype comes from a human donor with classical Hodgkin lymphoma. Sequencing used peripheral blood mononuclear cells (PBMCs), obtained before the fourth cycle of nivolumab. The CDR3 nucleotides are TGCGCCAGCAACCAGGGGGGGCAAAACTATGGCTACACCTTC. It specifies CASNQGGQNYGYTF.